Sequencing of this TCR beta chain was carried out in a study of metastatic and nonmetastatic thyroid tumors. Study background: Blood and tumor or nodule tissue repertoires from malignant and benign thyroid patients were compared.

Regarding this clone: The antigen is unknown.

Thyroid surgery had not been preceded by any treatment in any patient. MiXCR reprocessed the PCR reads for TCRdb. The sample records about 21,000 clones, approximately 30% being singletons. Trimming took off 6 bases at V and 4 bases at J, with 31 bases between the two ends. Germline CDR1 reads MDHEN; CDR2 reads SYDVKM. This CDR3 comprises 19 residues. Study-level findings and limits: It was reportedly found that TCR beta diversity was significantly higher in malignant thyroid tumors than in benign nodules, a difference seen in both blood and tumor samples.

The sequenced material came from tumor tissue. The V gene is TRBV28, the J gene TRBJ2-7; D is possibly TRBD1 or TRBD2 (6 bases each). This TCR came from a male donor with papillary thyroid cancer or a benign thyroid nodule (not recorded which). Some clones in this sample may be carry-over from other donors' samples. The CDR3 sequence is CASSPEEILPGEGGYEQYF. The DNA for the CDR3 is TGTGCCAGCAGCCCCGAGGAAATACTCCCGGGGGAAGGGGGGTACGAGCAGTACTTC.